The 26 T cell receptor beta chains listed next were all sequenced from one sample in a study of control samples from healthy donors and cancer patients. Profiled with immunoSEQ multiplex PCR; TCRdb holds only in-frame clones, not every one. The repertoire has 100,000 to 150,000 clones, 80% to 95% of them found once; the top ten carry approximately 2%. Sequenced material: blood. All receptors derive from a woman aged 45 to 65 in good health.

This clone was seen once. The chain is built from TRBV6-5 and TRBJ1-2, with D uncertain. Germline V CDR1 and CDR2: MNHEY, SVGAGI. V was shortened by 6 bases and J by 5 bases, with 13 bases between the two germline ends. This CDR3 spans 13 amino acids. In nucleotides, the CDR3 is TGTGCCAGCAGGCTCGACGCGGCGTATGGCTACACCTTC. It codes for CASRLDAAYGYTF.

This clone was counted once. The J gene is TRBJ2-5, the V gene TRBV11-3; 12 bases agree with TRBD2. The V gene end was trimmed by 4 bases and the J gene end by 5 bases; junction bases not matched to a gene: 11. Germline V gene data show CDR1 as SGHNT and CDR2 as YENEEA. This CDR3 spans 17 amino acids. The CDR3 coding sequence is TGTGCCAGCAGCTATGGACTAGCGGGATCAACGGGTGAGACCCAGTACTTC. This sequence encodes CASSYGLAGSTGETQYF.

The chain has TRBV3-1 (or the pseudogene TRBV3-2) and TRBJ2-6; 12 nucleotides agree with TRBD1. Germline CDR1 and CDR2: LGHDT and YNNKEL (reference sequence). J lost 4 bases, V lost 0 bases, and 4 bases had no gene match. The CDR3 has 18 residues. CDR3 sequence (DNA): TGTGCCAGCAGCCAAGAGAGGGACAGGGGGCCAGGGGCCAACGTCCTGACTTTC. This translates into CASSQERDRGPGANVLTF.

The rearrangement uses TRBV2 and TRBJ1-5, with 9 bases that match TRBD1. This CDR3 has 16 amino acids. J was trimmed by 6 bases and V by 6 bases; bases with no gene match: 12. Germline V gene lookup returns CDR1 SNHLY and CDR2 FYNNEI. The CDR3 protein is CASRYAQGALSQPQHF. DNA for the CDR3: TGTGCCAGCAGGTATGCACAGGGGGCGCTTAGTCAGCCCCAGCATTTT.

The gene calls are TRBV12-3 or TRBV12-4 and TRBJ2-3; unclear D gene. The ends were cut back, 5 bases at V and 5 bases at J, with 11 bases in the middle. The CDR3 extends over 13 amino acids. CDR3 protein: CASSTPPVDTQYF. CDR3 DNA sequence: TGTGCCAGCAGTACCCCTCCAGTAGATACGCAGTATTTT.

This clone was seen more than once but under ten times. This chain uses TRBV15 with TRBJ1-5; D is uncertain. V lost 3 bases and J 6 bases, leaving 9 bases between the germline ends. Germline V gene sequence: CDR1 LNHNV, CDR2 YYDKDF (reference sequence). This CDR3 has 13 residues. The CDR3 nucleotides read TGTGCCACCAGCAGCGATTTAGTTCAGCCCCAGCATTTT. Translating gives CATSSDLVQPQHF.

The J gene is TRBJ1-6, the V gene TRBV2; D is possibly TRBD1 (5 bases). This CDR3 is built from 17 residues. Looked up from germline, CDR1 is SNHLY and CDR2 is FYNNEI. Trimming shortened V by 4 bases and J by 0 bases, and 13 bases separated the two germline ends. The CDR3 reads CASSAGTASSYNSPLHF. In nucleotides, the CDR3 is TGTGCCAGCAGTGCGGGGACGGCCAGCTCCTATAATTCACCCCTCCACTTT.

The CDR3 spells CASSSTPNTEAFF. CDR3 nucleotides: TGTGCCAGCAGTTCGACACCGAACACTGAAGCTTTCTTT. The V and J genes are TRBV28 and TRBJ1-1, with no clear D. V shed 4 bases and J shed 1 base, with 7 bases lying between them. Per germline, CDR1 MDHEN and CDR2 SYDVKM. CDR3 length: 13 amino acids. Looking up the rest from reference TRBV28 and TRBJ1-1 gives the full variable domain: DVKVTQSSRYLVKRTGEKVFLECVQDMDHENMFWYRQDPGLGLRLIYFSYDVKMKEKGDIPEGYSVSREKKERFSLILESASTNQTSMYLCASSSTPNTEAFFGQGTRLTVV.

The chain employs TRBV6-5 and TRBJ1-5, with 9 bases fitting TRBD1. Germline loops: CDR1 MNHEY, CDR2 SVGAGI. The trim removed 7 bases at V and 7 bases at J, leaving 8 bases unmatched. The CDR3 spans 14 residues. The CDR3 DNA is TGTGCCAGCAACCTGGGACAGGGACGGCAGCCCCAGCATTTT. Encoded protein: CASNLGQGRQPQHF.

The chain couples TRBV19 to TRBJ1-5; 7 bases match TRBD1. Germline-derived CDR1 and CDR2 are LNHDA and SQIVND (reference sequence). The CDR3 length is 15 residues. With 7 bases clipped from V and 0 bases from J, the junction kept 6 bases outside the gene matches. CDR3 sequence (DNA): TGTGCCAGTAAAGGGACAGTGAATAGCAATCAGCCCCAGCATTTT. Its translation: CASKGTVNSNQPQHF.

The chain combines TRBV11-2 with TRBJ2-5; D possibly matches TRBD1 or TRBD2 (6 bases each). Germline V CDR1 and CDR2: SGHAT, FQNNGV. Trimming cost V 5 bases and J 5 bases, with 24 bases left between them. CDR3 size: 17 residues. CDR3 sequence reads: CASSGGLWGAGGETQYF. The DNA for the CDR3 is TGTGCCAGCAGCGGAGGGTTGTGGGGGGCCGGCGGGGAGACCCAGTACTTC.

This rearrangement joins TRBV19 to TRBJ1-1; D is undetermined. Germline-derived CDR1 and CDR2 are LNHDA and SQIVND (reference sequence). Deletions cut 6 bases from V and 1 base from J, with 6 bases between. The CDR3 spans 12 residues. DNA for the CDR3: TGTGCCAGTAGGCTGTGGAACACTGAAGCTTTCTTT. Amino acids: CASRLWNTEAFF.

The chain joins TRBV5-4 to TRBJ2-6; D is unresolved. The V and J ends lost 1 base and 0 bases respectively, with 5 bases between them. CDR1 SGHNT and CDR2 YYREEE come from the germline V gene (reference sequence). The CDR3 covers 15 residues. The CDR3 protein is CASSLLSSGANVLTF. CDR3 nucleotides: TGTGCCAGCAGCTTGTTGAGCTCTGGGGCCAACGTCCTGACTTTC.

The chain is built from TRBV5-8 and TRBJ1-5; 7 bases are shared with TRBD1. Trimming took 4 bases from V and 0 from J; bases not matched to a gene: 4. Germline loops: CDR1 SGHTS, CDR2 YDEGEE. The CDR3 totals 15 residues. CDR3 coding DNA: TGTGCCAGCAGCGGGGGGACAGCTAGCAATCAGCCCCAGCATTTT. This gives the protein CASSGGTASNQPQHF.

CDR3 nucleotide sequence: TGTGCCACCCCAAGGGGGAGAGGAATGAACACTGAAGCTTTCTTT. Encoded protein: CATPRGRGMNTEAFF. This chain joins TRBV10-3 and TRBJ1-1; possible D gene TRBD1, 6 bases. There are 15 residues in the CDR3. The germline CDR1 and CDR2 sequences are ENHRY and SYGVKD. The V and J ends lost 10 bases and 0 bases respectively, with 18 bases between them.

CDR3 residues: CASSSYAGTGGLGTEAFF. CDR3 nucleotides: TGTGCCAGCAGTTCTTATGCCGGGACAGGGGGATTGGGAACTGAAGCTTTCTTT. This chain uses TRBV27 with TRBJ1-1, with 11 nucleotides matching TRBD1. The CDR3 has 18 amino acids. Germline V gene lookup returns CDR1 MNHEY and CDR2 SMNVEV (reference sequence). V was pared by 4 bases and J by 5 bases, with 15 bases of the junction left unmatched.

The V call is TRBV5-1, the J call TRBJ1-5; D gene ambiguous. The CDR3 contains 14 residues. The V gene's germline CDR1 is SGHRS and CDR2 YFSETQ. The V end lost 4 bases, the J end lost 2 bases, and 10 bases lay between the germline ends. The CDR3 DNA follows: TGCGCCAGCAGCGCGGGCGTGGGCAATCAGCCCCAGCATTTT. It codes for CASSAGVGNQPQHF.

V gene TRBV25-1 combines with J gene TRBJ2-1; D might be TRBD2 (6 bases). Trimming stripped 1 base from V and 4 bases from J, with 11 bases between. The CDR3 sequence is 15 residues long. Germline CDR1 MGHDK, CDR2 SYGVNS. CDR3 amino acids: CASSEWGGMYNEQFF. CDR3 DNA sequence: TGTGCCAGCAGTGAATGGGGCGGGATGTACAATGAGCAGTTCTTC.

The chain carries TRBV29-1 and TRBJ1-4; the D gene is possibly TRBD1 (5 bases). This CDR3 has 14 residues. The ends were cut back, 5 bases at V and 7 bases at J, with 17 bases in the middle. Germline CDR1 SQVTM, CDR2 ANQGSEA. CDR3 protein: CSVISGKGFEKLFF. CDR3 DNA: TGCAGCGTTATTTCAGGGAAGGGGTTTGAAAAACTGTTTTTT.

The chain joins TRBV6-5 to TRBJ1-2; D gene uncertain. Between the trimmed V and J ends, which lost 0 bases and 2 bases, there was a span of 10 bases. Germline V gene sequence: CDR1 MNHEY, CDR2 SVGAGI. The CDR3 runs to 15 residues. The CDR3 spells CASSYSRLGNYGYTF. The CDR3 nucleotides are TGTGCCAGCAGTTACTCACGCCTGGGGAACTATGGCTACACCTTC.

The V and J genes are TRBV6-5 and TRBJ2-1; unclear D gene. V lost 0 bases, J lost 12 bases, and 15 bases lay in between. CDR1 is MNHEY, CDR2 SVGAGI, per germline. The CDR3 covers 14 residues. The CDR3 nucleotides are TGTGCCAGCAGTTACTCGTTCACGGCGCAGGTGCAGTTCTTC. Amino acids: CASSYSFTAQVQFF.

The chain is built from TRBV11-2 and TRBJ1-5, with 7 bases matching TRBD1. V was clipped by 6 bases and J by 4 bases; unmatched bases: 3. This CDR3 is 13 amino acids long. Germline V lookup: CDR1 SGHAT, CDR2 FQNNGV. DNA for the CDR3: TGTGCCAGCAGTGGACAGGAGAATCAGCCCCAGCATTTT. This gives the protein CASSGQENQPQHF.

The V and J genes are TRBV6-4 and TRBJ1-5; D remains unclear. Germline CDR1 reads MRHNA; CDR2 reads SNTAGT. There are 16 residues in the CDR3. The V gene lost 5 bases and the J gene lost 6 bases, with 20 bases spanning the gap. The CDR3 DNA sequence: TGTGCCAGCAGTAAAGGTGGAGGGAGTTACGCTCAGCCCCAGCATTTT. Translating gives CASSKGGGSYAQPQHF.

The chain joins TRBV6-4 to TRBJ1-4; the D gene is possibly TRBD1 (5 bases). The CDR3 runs 18 residues. Germline V gene sequence: CDR1 MRHNA, CDR2 SNTAGT. V dropped 2 bases and J dropped 4 bases, with 20 bases sitting between them. The CDR3 DNA sequence: TGTGCCAGCAGTGACACCCGGGGGGTAAGGCAAGGTAATGAAAAACTGTTTTTT. Encoded protein: CASSDTRGVRQGNEKLFF.

The CDR3 DNA reads as TGTGCCACCAGTCAGGGCAGTACTGAAGCTTTCTTT. It codes for CATSQGSTEAFF. V gene TRBV24-1 combines with J gene TRBJ1-1, with D possibly TRBD1 on 5 matching bases. The CDR3 has 12 amino acids. From germline, CDR1 is KGHDR and CDR2 SFDVKD. The germline V and J ends were trimmed by 6 bases and 5 bases, with 9 bases remaining between them.

The chain has TRBV7-8 and TRBJ2-1; 12 bases align to TRBD2. The CDR3 runs to 16 residues. The V and J ends lost 1 base and 9 bases, in that order; junction bases with no gene match: 7. Germline V gene data show CDR1 as SGHVS and CDR2 as FQNEAQ. The CDR3 reads CASSLERLAGGVEQFF. CDR3 bases: TGTGCCAGCAGCTTAGAACGGCTAGCGGGAGGGGTTGAGCAGTTCTTC.